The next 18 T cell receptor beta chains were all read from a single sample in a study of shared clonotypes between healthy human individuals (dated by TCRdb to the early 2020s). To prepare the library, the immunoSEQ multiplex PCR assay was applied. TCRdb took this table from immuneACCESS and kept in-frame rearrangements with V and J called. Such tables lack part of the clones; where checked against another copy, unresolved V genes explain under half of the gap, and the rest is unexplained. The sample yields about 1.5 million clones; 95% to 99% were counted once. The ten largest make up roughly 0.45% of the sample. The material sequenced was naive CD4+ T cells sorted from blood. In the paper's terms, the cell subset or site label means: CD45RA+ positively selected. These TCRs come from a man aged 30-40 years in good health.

This CDR3 is CASSPRSGRALNEQFF. Written as DNA, the CDR3 is TGTGCCAGCAGCCCTCGTAGCGGGAGGGCCCTCAATGAGCAGTTCTTC. This sequence joins TRBV2 and TRBJ2-1; 11 bases are shared with TRBD2. The germline CDR1 and CDR2 sequences are SNHLY and FYNNEI. This CDR3 contains 16 residues. V shed 6 bases, J shed 6 bases, and the junction held 10 bases outside the gene matches.

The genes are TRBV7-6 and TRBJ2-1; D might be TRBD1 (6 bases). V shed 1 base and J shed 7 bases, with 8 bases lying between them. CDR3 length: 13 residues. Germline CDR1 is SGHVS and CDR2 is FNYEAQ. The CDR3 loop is CASSLETGNEQFF. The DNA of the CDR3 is TGTGCCAGCAGCTTAGAAACAGGGAATGAGCAGTTCTTC.

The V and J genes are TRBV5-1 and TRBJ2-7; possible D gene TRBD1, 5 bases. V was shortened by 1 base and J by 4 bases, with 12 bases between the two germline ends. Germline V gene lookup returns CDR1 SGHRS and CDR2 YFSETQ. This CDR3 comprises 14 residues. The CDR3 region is CASSLQGWDYEQYF. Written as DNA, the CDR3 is TGCGCCAGCAGCTTGCAGGGCTGGGATTACGAGCAGTACTTC.

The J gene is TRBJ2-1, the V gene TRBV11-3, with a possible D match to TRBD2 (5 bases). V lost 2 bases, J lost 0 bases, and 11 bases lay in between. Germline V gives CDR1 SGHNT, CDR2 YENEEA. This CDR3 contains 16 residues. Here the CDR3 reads CASSLSQRSSYNEQFF. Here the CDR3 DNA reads TGTGCCAGCAGCTTATCTCAGCGGAGCTCCTACAATGAGCAGTTCTTC.

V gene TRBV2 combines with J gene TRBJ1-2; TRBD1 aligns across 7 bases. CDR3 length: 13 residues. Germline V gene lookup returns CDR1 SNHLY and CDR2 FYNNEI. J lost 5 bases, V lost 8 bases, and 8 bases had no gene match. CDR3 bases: TGTGCCAGCGGGACAGACCAAGGGTATGGCTACACCTTC. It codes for CASGTDQGYGYTF.

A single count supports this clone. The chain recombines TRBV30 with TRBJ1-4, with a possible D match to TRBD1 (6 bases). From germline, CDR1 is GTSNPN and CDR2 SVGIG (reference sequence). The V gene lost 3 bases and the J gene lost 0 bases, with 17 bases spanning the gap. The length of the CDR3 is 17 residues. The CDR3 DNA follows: TGTGCCTGGAGAAGAAAGGACAGAACATCAACTAATGAAAAACTGTTTTTT. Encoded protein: CAWRRKDRTSTNEKLFF.

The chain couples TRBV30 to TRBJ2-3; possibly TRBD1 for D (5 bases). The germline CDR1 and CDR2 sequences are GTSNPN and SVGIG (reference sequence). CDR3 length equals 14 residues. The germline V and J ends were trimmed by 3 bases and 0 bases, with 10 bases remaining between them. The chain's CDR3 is CAWRLAGSTDTQYF. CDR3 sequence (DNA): TGTGCCTGGAGACTGGCAGGGAGCACAGATACGCAGTATTTT.

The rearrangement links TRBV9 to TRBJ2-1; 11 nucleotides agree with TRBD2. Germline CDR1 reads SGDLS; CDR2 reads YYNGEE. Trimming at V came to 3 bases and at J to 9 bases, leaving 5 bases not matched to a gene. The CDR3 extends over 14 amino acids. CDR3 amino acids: CASSAVLAGAEQFF. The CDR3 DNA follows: TGTGCCAGCAGCGCGGTACTAGCGGGAGCTGAGCAGTTCTTC.

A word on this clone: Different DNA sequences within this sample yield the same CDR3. The CDR3 DNA is TGTGCCTGGAGTGCACTAGCAGGGTCCTACAATGAGCAGTTCTTC. Translation: CAWSALAGSYNEQFF. The chain recombines TRBV30 with TRBJ2-1, with TRBD2 as a possible D gene (6 bases). This CDR3 has 15 amino acids. In germline, CDR1 is GTSNPN, CDR2 SVGIG (reference sequence). Trimming pared 1 base from V and 1 base from J, leaving 11 bases between.

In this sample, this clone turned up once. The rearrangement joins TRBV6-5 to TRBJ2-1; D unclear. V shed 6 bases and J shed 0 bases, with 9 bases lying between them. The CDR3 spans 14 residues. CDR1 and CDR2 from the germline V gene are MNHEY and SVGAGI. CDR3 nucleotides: TGTGCCAGCAGACAGACAAGCTCCTACAATGAGCAGTTCTTC. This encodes CASRQTSSYNEQFF.

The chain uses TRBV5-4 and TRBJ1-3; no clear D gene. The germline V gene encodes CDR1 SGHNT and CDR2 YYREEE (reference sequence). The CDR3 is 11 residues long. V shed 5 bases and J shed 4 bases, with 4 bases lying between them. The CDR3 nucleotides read TGTGCCAGCAGTACGGGAAACACCATATATTTT. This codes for CASSTGNTIYF.

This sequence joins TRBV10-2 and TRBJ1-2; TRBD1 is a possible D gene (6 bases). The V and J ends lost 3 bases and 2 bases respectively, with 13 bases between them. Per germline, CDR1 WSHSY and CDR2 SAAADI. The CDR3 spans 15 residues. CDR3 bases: TGCGCCAGCAGTGAATTCACAGGGATCAACTATGGCTACACCTTC. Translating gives CASSEFTGINYGYTF.

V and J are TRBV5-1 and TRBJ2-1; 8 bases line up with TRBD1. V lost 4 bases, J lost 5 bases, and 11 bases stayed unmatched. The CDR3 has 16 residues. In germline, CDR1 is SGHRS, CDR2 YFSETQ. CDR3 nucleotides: TGCGCCAGCAGCGCCTTCGGCAGGGGGCGCAACAATGAGCAGTTCTTC. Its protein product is CASSAFGRGRNNEQFF.

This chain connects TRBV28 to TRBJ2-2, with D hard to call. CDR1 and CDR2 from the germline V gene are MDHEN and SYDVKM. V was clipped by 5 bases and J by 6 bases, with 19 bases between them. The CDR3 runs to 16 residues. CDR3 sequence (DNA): TGTGCCAGCAGTCCGTCGGAGCCCCCTAGGCCCGGGGAGCTGTTTTTT. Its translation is CASSPSEPPRPGELFF.

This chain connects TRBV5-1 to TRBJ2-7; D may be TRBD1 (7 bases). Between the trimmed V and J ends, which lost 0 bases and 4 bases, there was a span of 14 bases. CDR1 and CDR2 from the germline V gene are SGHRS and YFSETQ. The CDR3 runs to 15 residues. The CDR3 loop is CASSLAGGQPYEQYF. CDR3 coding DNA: TGCGCCAGCAGCTTGGCCGGGGGACAGCCTTACGAGCAGTACTTC.

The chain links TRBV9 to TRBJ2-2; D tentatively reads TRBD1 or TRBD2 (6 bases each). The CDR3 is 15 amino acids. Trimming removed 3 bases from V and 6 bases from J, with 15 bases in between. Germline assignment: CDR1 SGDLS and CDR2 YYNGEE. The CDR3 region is CASSEQGRSPGELFF. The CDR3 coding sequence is TGTGCCAGCAGCGAGCAGGGGAGGTCTCCCGGGGAGCTGTTTTTT.

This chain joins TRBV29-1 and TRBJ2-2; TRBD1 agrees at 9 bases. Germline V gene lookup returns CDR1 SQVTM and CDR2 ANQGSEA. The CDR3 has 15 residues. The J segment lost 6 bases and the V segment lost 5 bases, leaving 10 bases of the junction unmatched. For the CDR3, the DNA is TGCAGCGTTCAAACTCCGGGACAGGGTTCCGGGGAGCTGTTTTTT. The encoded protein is CSVQTPGQGSGELFF.

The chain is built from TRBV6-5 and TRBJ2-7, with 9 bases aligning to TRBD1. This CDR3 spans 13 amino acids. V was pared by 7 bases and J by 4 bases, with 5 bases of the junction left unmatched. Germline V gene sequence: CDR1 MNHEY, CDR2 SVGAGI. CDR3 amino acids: CASTTGTGYEQYF. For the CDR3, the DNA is TGTGCCAGCACTACCGGGACAGGGTACGAGCAGTACTTC.